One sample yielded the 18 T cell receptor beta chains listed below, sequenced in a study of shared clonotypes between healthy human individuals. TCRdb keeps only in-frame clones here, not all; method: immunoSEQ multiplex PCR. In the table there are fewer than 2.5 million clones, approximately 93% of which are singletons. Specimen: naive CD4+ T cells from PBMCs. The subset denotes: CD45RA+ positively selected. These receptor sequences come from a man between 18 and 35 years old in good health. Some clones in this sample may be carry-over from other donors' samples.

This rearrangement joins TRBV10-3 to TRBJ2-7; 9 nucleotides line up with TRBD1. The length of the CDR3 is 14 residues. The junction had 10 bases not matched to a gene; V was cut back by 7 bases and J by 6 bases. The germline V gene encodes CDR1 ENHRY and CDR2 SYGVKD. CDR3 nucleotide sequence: TGTGCCATCAATACCGGGACAGGGTTTGTCGAGCAGTACTTC. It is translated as CAINTGTGFVEQYF.

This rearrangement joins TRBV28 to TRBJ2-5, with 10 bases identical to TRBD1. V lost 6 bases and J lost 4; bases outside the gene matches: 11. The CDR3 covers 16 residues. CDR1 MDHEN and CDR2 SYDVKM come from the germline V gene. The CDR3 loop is CASSWRWTGGRETQYF. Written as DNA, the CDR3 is TGTGCCAGCAGCTGGCGATGGACAGGGGGTAGAGAGACCCAGTACTTC.

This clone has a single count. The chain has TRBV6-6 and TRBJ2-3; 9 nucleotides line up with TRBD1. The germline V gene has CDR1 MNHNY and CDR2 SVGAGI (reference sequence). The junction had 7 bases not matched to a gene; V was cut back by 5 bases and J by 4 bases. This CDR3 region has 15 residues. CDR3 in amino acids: CASSPRDRAPDTQYF. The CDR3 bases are TGTGCCAGCAGTCCCCGGGACAGGGCCCCAGATACGCAGTATTTT.

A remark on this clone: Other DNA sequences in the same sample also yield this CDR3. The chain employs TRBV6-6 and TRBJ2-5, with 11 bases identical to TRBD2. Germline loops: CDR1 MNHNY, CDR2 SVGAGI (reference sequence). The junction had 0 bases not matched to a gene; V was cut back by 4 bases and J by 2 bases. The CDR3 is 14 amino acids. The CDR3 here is CASSLAGGQETQYF. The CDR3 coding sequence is TGTGCCAGCAGTTTAGCGGGAGGGCAAGAGACCCAGTACTTC.

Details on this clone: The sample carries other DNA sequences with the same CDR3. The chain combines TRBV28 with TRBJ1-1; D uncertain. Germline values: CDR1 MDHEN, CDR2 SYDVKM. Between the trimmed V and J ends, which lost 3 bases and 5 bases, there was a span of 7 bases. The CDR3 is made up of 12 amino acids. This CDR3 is CASSLEGTEAFF. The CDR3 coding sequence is TGTGCCAGCAGTTTGGAGGGTACTGAAGCTTTCTTT.

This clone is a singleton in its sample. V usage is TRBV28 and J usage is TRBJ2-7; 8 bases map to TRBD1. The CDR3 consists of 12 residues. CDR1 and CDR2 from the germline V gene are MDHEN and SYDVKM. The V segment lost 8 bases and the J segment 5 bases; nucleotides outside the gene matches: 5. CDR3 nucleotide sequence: TGTGCCAGCGACAGGGGAGGCAACGAGCAGTACTTC. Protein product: CASDRGGNEQYF.

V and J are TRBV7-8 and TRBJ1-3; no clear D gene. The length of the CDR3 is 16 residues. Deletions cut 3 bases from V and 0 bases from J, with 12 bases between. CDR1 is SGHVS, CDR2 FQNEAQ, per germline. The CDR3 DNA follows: TGTGCCAGCAGCTTTGAGGGAGCCCTCTCTGGAAACACCATATATTTT. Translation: CASSFEGALSGNTIYF.

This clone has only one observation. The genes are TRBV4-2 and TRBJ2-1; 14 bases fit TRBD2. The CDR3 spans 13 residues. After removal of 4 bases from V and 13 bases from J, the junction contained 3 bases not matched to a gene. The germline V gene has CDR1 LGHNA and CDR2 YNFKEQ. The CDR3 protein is CASSPGLAGGQFF. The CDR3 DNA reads TGTGCCAGCAGCCCCGGACTAGCGGGAGGTCAGTTCTTC.

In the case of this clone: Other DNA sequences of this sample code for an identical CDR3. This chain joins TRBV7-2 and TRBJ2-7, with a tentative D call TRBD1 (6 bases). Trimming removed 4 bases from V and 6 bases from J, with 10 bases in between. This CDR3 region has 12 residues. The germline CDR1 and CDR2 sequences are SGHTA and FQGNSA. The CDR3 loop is CASSSQGAEQYF. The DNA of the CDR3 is TGTGCCAGCAGCTCACAGGGAGCCGAGCAGTACTTC.

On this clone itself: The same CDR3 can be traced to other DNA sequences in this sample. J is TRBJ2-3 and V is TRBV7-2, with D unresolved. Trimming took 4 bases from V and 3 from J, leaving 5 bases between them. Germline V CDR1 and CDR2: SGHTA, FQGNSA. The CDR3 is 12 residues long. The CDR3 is CASSSRTDTQYF. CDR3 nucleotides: TGTGCCAGCAGCTCCAGAACAGATACGCAGTATTTT.

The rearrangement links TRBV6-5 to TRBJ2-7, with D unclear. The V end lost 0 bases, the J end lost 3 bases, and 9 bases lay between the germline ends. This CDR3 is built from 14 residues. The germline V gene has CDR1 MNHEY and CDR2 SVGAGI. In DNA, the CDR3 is TGTGCCAGCAGTTACTCGGTCGGCTACTACGAGCAGTACTTC. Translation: CASSYSVGYYEQYF.

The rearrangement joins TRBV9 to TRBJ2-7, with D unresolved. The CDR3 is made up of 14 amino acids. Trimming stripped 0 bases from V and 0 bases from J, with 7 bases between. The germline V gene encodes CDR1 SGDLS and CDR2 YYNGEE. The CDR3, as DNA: TGTGCCAGCAGCGTAGCCCTGAACTCCTACGAGCAGTACTTC. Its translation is CASSVALNSYEQYF. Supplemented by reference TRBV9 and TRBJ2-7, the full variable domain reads DSGVTQTPKHLITATGQRVTLRCSPRSGDLSVYWYQQSLDQGLQFLIQYYNGEERAKGNILERFSAQQFPDLHSELNLSSLELGDSALYFCASSVALNSYEQYFGPGTRLTVT.

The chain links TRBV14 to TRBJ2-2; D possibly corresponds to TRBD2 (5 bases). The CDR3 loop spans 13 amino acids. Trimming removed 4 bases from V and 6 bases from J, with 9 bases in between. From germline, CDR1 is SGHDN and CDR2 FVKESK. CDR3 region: CASSPVRAGELFF. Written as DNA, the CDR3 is TGTGCCAGCAGCCCTGTGAGGGCCGGGGAGCTGTTTTTT.

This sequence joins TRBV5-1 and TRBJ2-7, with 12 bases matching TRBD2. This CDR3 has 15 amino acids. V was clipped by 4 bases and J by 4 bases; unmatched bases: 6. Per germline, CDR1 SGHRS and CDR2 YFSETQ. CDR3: CASSPTSGGRYEQYF. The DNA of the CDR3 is TGCGCCAGCAGCCCTACTAGCGGGGGGCGTTACGAGCAGTACTTC.

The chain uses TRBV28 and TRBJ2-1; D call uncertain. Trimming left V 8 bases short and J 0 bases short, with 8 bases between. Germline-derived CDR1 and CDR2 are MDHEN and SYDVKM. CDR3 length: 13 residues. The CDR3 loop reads CASLPYSYNEQFF. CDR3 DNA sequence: TGTGCCAGCTTGCCCTACTCCTACAATGAGCAGTTCTTC.

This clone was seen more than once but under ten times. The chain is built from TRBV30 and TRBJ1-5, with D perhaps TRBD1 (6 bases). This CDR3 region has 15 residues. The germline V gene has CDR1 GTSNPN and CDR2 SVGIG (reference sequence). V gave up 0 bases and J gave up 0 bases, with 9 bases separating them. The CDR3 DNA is TGTGCCTGGAGTGTAGGGGGGCCTAGCAATCAGCCCCAGCATTTT. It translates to CAWSVGGPSNQPQHF. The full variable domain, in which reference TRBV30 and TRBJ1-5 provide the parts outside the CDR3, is SQTIHQWPATLVQPVGSPLSLECTVEGTSNPNLYWYRQAAGRGLQLLFYSVGIGQISSEVPQNLSASRPQDRQFILSSKKLLLSDSGFYLCAWSVGGPSNQPQHFGDGTRLSIL.

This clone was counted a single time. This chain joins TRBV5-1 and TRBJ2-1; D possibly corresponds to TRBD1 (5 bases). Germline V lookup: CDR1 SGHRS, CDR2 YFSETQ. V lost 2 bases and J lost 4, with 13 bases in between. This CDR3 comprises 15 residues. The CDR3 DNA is TGCGCCAGCAGCTTTTGGGGCGGCCCTTACAATGAGCAGTTCTTC. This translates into CASSFWGGPYNEQFF. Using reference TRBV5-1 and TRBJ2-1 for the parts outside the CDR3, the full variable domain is KAGVTQTPRYLIKTRGQQVTLSCSPISGHRSVSWYQQTPGQGLQFLFEYFSETQRNKGNFPGRFSGRQFSNSRSEMNVSTLELGDSALYLCASSFWGGPYNEQFFGPGTRLTVL.

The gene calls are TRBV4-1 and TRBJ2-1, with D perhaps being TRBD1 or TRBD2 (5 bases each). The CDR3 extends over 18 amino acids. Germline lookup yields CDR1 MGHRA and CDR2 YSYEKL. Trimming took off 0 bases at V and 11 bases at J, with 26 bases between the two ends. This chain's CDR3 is CASSQEKTGTPWKFQQFF. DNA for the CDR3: TGCGCCAGCAGCCAAGAAAAAACCGGGACCCCCTGGAAGTTCCAGCAGTTCTTC.